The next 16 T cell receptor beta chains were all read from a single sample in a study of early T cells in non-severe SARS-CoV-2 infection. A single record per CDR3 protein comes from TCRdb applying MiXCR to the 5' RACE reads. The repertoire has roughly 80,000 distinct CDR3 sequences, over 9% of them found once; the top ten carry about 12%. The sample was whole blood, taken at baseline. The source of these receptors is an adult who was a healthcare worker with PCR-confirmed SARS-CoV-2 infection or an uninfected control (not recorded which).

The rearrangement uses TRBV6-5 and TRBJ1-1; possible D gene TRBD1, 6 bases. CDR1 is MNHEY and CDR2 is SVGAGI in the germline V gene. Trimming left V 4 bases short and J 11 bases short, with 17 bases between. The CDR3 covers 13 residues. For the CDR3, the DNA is TGTGCCAGCAGTTCCTCAGGGGTGCTTCATGCTTTCTTT. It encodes CASSSSGVLHAFF.

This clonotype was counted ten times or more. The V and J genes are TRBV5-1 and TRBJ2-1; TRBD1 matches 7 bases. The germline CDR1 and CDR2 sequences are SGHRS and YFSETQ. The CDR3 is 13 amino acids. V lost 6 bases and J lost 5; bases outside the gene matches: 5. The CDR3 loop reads CASKPGTDNEQFF. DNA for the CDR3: TGCGCCAGCAAACCCGGGACAGACAATGAGCAGTTCTTC.

The CDR3 loop reads CSASIGPNGYTF. For the CDR3, the DNA is TGCAGTGCTAGTATAGGGCCTAATGGCTACACCTTC. J is TRBJ1-2 and V is TRBV20-1; D gene ambiguous. The CDR3 spans 12 residues. The ends were cut back, 3 bases at V and 6 bases at J, with 11 bases in the middle. Germline values: CDR1 DFQATT, CDR2 SNEGSKA (reference sequence).

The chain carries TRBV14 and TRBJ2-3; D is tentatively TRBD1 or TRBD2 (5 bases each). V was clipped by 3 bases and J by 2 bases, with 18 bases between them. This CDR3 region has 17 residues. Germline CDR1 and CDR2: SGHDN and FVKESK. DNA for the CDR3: TGTGCCAGCAGCCAGAGGAGGACGGGACCTAACACAGATACGCAGTATTTT. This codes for CASSQRRTGPNTDTQYF.

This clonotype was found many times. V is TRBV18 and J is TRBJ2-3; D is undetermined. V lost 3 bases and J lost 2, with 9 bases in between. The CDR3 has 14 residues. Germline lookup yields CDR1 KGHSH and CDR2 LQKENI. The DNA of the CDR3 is TGTGCCAGCTCACCCGCTTCCTTCACAGATACGCAGTATTTT. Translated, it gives CASSPASFTDTQYF.

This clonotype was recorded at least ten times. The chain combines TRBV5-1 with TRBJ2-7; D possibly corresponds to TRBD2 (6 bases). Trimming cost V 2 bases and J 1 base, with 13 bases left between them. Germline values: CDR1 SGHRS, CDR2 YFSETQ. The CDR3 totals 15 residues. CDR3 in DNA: TGCGCCAGCAGCTTCGGACTAAGCAGTTCCTACGAGCAGTACTTC. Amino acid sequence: CASSFGLSSSYEQYF.

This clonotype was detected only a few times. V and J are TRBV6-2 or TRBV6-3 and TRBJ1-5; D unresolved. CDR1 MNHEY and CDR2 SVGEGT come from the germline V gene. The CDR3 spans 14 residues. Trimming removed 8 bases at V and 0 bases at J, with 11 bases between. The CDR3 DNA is TGTGCCAGCTACCTCGGATATAGCAATCAGCCCCAGCATTTT. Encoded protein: CASYLGYSNQPQHF.

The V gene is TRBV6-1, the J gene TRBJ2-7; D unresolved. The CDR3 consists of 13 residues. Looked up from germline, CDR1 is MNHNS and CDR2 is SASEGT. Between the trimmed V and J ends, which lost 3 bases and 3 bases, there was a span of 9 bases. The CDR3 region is CASSEVGIYEQYF. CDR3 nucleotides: TGTGCCAGCAGTGAGGTCGGTATCTACGAGCAGTACTTC.

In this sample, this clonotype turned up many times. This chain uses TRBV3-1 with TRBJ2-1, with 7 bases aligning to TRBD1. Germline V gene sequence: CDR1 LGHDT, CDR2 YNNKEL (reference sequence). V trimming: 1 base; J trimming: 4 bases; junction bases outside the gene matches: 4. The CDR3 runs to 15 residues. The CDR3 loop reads CASSQVRGIYNEQFF. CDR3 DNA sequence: TGTGCCAGCAGCCAAGTCAGGGGGATTTACAATGAGCAGTTCTTC.

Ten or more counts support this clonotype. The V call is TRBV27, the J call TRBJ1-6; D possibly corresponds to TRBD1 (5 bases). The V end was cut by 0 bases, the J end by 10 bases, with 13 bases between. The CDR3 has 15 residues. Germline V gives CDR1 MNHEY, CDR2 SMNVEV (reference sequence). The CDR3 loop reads CASSLSRVGDSPLHF. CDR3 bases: TGTGCCAGCAGTTTATCCAGGGTAGGAGACTCACCCCTCCACTTT.

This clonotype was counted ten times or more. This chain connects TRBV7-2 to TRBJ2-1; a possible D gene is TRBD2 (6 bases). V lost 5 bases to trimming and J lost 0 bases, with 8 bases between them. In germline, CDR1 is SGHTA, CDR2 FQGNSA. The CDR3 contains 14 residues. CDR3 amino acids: CASSGGSSYNEQFF. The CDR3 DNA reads TGTGCCAGCAGCGGGGGGAGCTCCTACAATGAGCAGTTCTTC.

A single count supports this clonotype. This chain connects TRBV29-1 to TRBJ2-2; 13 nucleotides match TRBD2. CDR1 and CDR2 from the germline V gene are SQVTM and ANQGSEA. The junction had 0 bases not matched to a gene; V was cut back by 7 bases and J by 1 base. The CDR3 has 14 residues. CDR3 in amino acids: CSGLAGGNTGELFF. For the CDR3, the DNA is TGCAGCGGACTAGCGGGGGGGAACACCGGGGAGCTGTTTTTT.

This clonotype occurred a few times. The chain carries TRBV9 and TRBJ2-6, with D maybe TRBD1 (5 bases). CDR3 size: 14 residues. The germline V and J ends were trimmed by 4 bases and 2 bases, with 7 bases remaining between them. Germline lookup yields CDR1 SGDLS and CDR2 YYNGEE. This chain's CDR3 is CASSSRAGANVLTF. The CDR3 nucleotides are TGTGCCAGCAGCTCCAGGGCTGGGGCCAACGTCCTGACTTTC.

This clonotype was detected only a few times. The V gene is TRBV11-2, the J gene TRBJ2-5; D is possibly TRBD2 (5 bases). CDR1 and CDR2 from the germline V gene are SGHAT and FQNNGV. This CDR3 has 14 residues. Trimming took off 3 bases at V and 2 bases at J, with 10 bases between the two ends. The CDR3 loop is CASSFPGEQETQYF. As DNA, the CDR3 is TGTGCCAGCAGCTTCCCCGGGGAACAAGAGACCCAGTACTTC.

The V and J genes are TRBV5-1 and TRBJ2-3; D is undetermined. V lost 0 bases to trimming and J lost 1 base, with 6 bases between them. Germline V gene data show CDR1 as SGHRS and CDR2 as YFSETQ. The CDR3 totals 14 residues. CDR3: CASSLALRTDTQYF. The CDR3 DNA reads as TGCGCCAGCAGCTTGGCCCTCCGCACAGATACGCAGTATTTT.

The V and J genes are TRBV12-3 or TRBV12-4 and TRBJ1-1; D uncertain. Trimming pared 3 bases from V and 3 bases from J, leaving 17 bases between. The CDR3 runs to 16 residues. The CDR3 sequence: CASSLMGGGPHTEAFF. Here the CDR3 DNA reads TGTGCCAGCAGTTTGATGGGCGGAGGGCCCCACACTGAAGCTTTCTTT.